The present TCR beta chain was sequenced within a study of T cells after yellow fever vaccination. Overall study results and limits: Weaker overall was a secondary response that nonetheless peaked faster, on day 5 versus 15.

The germline V gene encodes CDR1 SQVTM and CDR2 ANQGSEA. Trimming left V 6 bases short and J 5 bases short, with 16 bases between. There are 14 residues in the CDR3. TCRdb processed the 5' RACE reads anew with MiXCR; each CDR3 protein has one entry. Of 400,000 or so distinct CDR3 sequences in the sample, approximately 10% were seen once. A remark on this clonotype: Its cognate antigen is unknown.

This sequence was found in a man aged 18 to 29 who received the YFV17D yellow fever vaccine. The chain has TRBV29-1 and TRBJ2-2; weak D call: TRBD1 (6 bases). The material was PBMCs, obtained on the day of the first yellow fever vaccination. The CDR3 region has the DNA TGCAGCGTCATCGTGGGACATTGGACCGGGGAGCTGTTTTTT. Translating it yields CSVIVGHWTGELFF.